Below, 32 T cell receptor beta chains from the same sample are listed, as sequenced in a study of Ad26.COV2.S vaccination and SARS-CoV-2 variants. This table comes from immunoSEQ multiplex PCR, and its TCRdb copy is limited to in-frame clones, with some not included. The sample has around 320,000 clones, around 81% seen once. Treatment given: around 19 received Ad26.COV2.S at low or high dose, single or two shots; 5 received placebo; per-sample allocation not given. At day 63 after the first vaccine or placebo injection, samples were drawn. The material sequenced was peripheral blood, taken in a trial of Ad26.COV2.S vaccine versus placebo. The receptors were sampled from a person between 18 and 65 years old who received the Ad26.COV2.S COVID-19 vaccine or a placebo.

This chain links TRBV4-2 with TRBJ2-1; 8 bases fit TRBD2. Trimming cost V 0 bases and J 2 bases; bases outside gene matches: 9. The CDR3 is 18 amino acids. Looked up from germline, CDR1 is LGHNA and CDR2 is YNFKEQ. The CDR3 region is CASSQDPLGRGAYNEQFF. Written as DNA, the CDR3 is TGTGCCAGCAGCCAAGATCCCCTAGGGCGGGGGGCCTACAATGAGCAGTTCTTC.

J is TRBJ2-3 and V is TRBV5-1, with D maybe TRBD2 (7 bases). V was clipped by 0 bases and J by 5 bases, with 16 bases between them. CDR1 and CDR2 from the germline V gene are SGHRS and YFSETQ. This CDR3 contains 16 residues. The CDR3 nucleotides read TGCGCCAGCAGCTTGGCTGTGGGGGGGCGGAGAGATACGCAGTATTTT. Residues: CASSLAVGGRRDTQYF.

The chain joins TRBV5-1 to TRBJ1-1; 7 positions match TRBD1. The germline CDR1 and CDR2 sequences are SGHRS and YFSETQ. CDR3 length: 12 residues. Trimming took 3 bases from V and 9 from J; bases not matched to a gene: 5. The CDR3 region is CASSSGQSKAFF. In DNA form, the CDR3 reads TGCGCCAGCAGCTCGGGACAGAGCAAAGCTTTCTTT.

J is TRBJ1-2 and V is TRBV29-1; D is possibly TRBD1 (5 bases). V was shortened by 1 base and J by 1 base, with 10 bases between the two germline ends. CDR1 is SQVTM, CDR2 ANQGSEA, per germline. This CDR3 region has 14 residues. The CDR3 DNA follows: TGCAGCGTTGAAGGGGACCGAATTAACTATGGCTACACCTTC. Protein sequence: CSVEGDRINYGYTF.

V usage is TRBV28 and J usage is TRBJ2-2, with 7 bases that match TRBD1. The CDR3 loop spans 14 amino acids. Germline trimming cut 5 bases from V and 3 bases from J; bases unmatched to any gene: 3. Per germline, CDR1 MDHEN and CDR2 SYDVKM. The CDR3 reads CASSPQGHTGELFF. CDR3 sequence (DNA): TGTGCCAGCAGTCCACAGGGGCACACCGGGGAGCTGTTTTTT. The complete variable domain, with remaining parts taken from reference TRBV28 and TRBJ2-2, reads DVKVTQSSRYLVKRTGEKVFLECVQDMDHENMFWYRQDPGLGLRLIYFSYDVKMKEKGDIPEGYSVSREKKERFSLILESASTNQTSMYLCASSPQGHTGELFFGEGSRLTVL.

The CDR3 region is CASSTANYGYTF. CDR3 in DNA: TGTGCCAGCTCGACAGCCAACTATGGCTACACCTTC. V gene TRBV18 combines with J gene TRBJ1-2; tentative D call: TRBD1 (5 bases). Trimming stripped 6 bases from V and 2 bases from J, with 7 bases between. This CDR3 contains 12 residues. Germline CDR1 is KGHSH and CDR2 is LQKENI.

This clone was recorded only once. This sample includes further DNA sequences coding for the same CDR3. The V and J genes are TRBV19 and TRBJ1-1; a weak D match, TRBD1 (6 bases). The V and J ends lost 3 bases and 6 bases respectively, with 8 bases between them. CDR1 and CDR2 from the germline V gene are LNHDA and SQIVND (reference sequence). This CDR3 is 12 amino acids long. The DNA of the CDR3 is TGTGCCAGTAGTATCCCAGGGGCTGAAGCTTTCTTT. Its protein product is CASSIPGAEAFF.

The chain links TRBV6-1 to TRBJ2-2, with unresolved D. The germline V and J ends were trimmed by 7 bases and 5 bases, with 14 bases remaining between them. This CDR3 region has 14 residues. The germline V gene encodes CDR1 MNHNS and CDR2 SASEGT. Here the CDR3 reads CASTHPRKTGELFF. For the CDR3, the DNA is TGTGCCAGCACTCACCCCAGGAAGACCGGGGAGCTGTTTTTT.

The chain is built from TRBV21-1 and TRBJ1-4. TRBV21-1 is a known pseudogene. The CDR3 length is 16 residues. The CDR3 DNA reads TGTGCCAGCAGCAAAGCTACCGGGGCACCGAATGAAAAACTGTTTTTT. Translated: CASSKATGAPNEKLFF.

In nucleotides, the CDR3 is TGCGCCAGCAGCTATGGGGGCGCATCTACAGATACGCAGTATTTT. Translated, it gives CASSYGGASTDTQYF. The chain combines TRBV5-1 with TRBJ2-3; perhaps TRBD1 as D (6 bases). Trimming removed 3 bases at V and 3 bases at J, with 14 bases between. Germline V gene lookup returns CDR1 SGHRS and CDR2 YFSETQ. The CDR3 has 15 residues.

The V and J genes are TRBV5-5 and TRBJ2-7; 9 nucleotides align to TRBD1. From germline, CDR1 is SGHKS and CDR2 YYEKEE (reference sequence). V lost 1 base to trimming and J lost 3 bases; unmatched junction nucleotides: 8. The CDR3 spans 16 residues. The CDR3 reads CASSLYGQGFFYEQYF. The CDR3 region has the DNA TGTGCCAGCAGCTTGTATGGACAGGGGTTTTTCTACGAGCAGTACTTC.

This chain joins TRBV19 and TRBJ1-4; weak D call: TRBD1 (5 bases). V lost 8 bases and J lost 7, with 20 bases in between. This CDR3 has 15 residues. In germline, CDR1 is LNHDA, CDR2 SQIVND (reference sequence). DNA of the CDR3: TGTGCCAGTCATGTTGGGCAGGGCGGTCGTGAAAAACTGTTTTTT. It encodes CASHVGQGGREKLFF.

The chain has TRBV27 and TRBJ2-7, with unresolved D. The CDR3 contains 13 residues. V was shortened by 4 bases and J by 7 bases, with 14 bases between the two germline ends. The germline CDR1 and CDR2 sequences are MNHEY and SMNVEV (reference sequence). This chain's CDR3 is CASSSRDLVEQYF. The CDR3 coding sequence is TGTGCCAGCAGTTCCCGAGATTTGGTGGAGCAGTACTTC.

This sequence joins TRBV9 and TRBJ1-2; D may be TRBD1 (6 bases). In germline, CDR1 is SGDLS, CDR2 YYNGEE. V lost 5 bases and J lost 6, with 20 bases in between. The length of the CDR3 is 15 residues. The CDR3, as DNA: TGTGCCAGCAGTCGTTACTCGTCCAGGGGCCATGGCTACACCTTC. Its translation: CASSRYSSRGHGYTF. Combining the CDR3 with reference TRBV9 and TRBJ1-2 gives the whole variable domain DSGVTQTPKHLITATGQRVTLRCSPRSGDLSVYWYQQSLDQGLQFLIQYYNGEERAKGNILERFSAQQFPDLHSELNLSSLELGDSALYFCASSRYSSRGHGYTFGSGTRLTVV.

This chain uses TRBV29-1 with TRBJ1-2, with a tentative D call TRBD1 (5 bases). Germline V CDR1 and CDR2: SQVTM, ANQGSEA. The CDR3 consists of 13 residues. Trimming removed 5 bases from V and 3 bases from J, with 13 bases in between. The CDR3 region is CSVPRTPDYGYTF. The CDR3 DNA follows: TGCAGCGTTCCTAGGACACCAGACTATGGCTACACCTTC.

V is TRBV3-1 (or the pseudogene TRBV3-2) and J is TRBJ1-2; the D is unclear. V lost 0 bases to trimming and J lost 7 bases, with 18 bases between them. The CDR3 is 16 amino acids. Germline CDR1 and CDR2: LGHDT and YNNKEL (reference sequence). The chain's CDR3 is CASSQEADGLRSGYTF. Written as DNA, the CDR3 is TGTGCCAGCAGCCAAGAGGCCGACGGTCTCAGGTCTGGCTACACCTTC.

The chain carries TRBV25-1 and TRBJ2-3; D perhaps matches TRBD1 (5 bases). CDR1 is MGHDK, CDR2 SYGVNS, per germline. The ends were cut back, 7 bases at V and 6 bases at J, with 20 bases in the middle. The CDR3 consists of 15 residues. CDR3 protein: CASIPRHASGDTQYF. The CDR3 DNA reads as TGTGCCAGCATCCCGCGACACGCATCAGGGGATACGCAGTATTTT.

This clone was seen a few times. The chain carries TRBV11-2 and TRBJ1-3; weak D call: TRBD1 (6 bases). V was trimmed by 6 bases and J by 2 bases, leaving 20 bases between them. Per germline, CDR1 SGHAT and CDR2 FQNNGV. This CDR3 spans 17 amino acids. CDR3 sequence reads: CASRDLGGRGPGNTIYF. The DNA for the CDR3 is TGTGCCAGCAGGGACCTGGGGGGCAGGGGCCCTGGAAACACCATATATTTT.

The rearrangement joins TRBV21-1 to TRBJ1-1; the table assigns TRBD1, which was not confirmed against the DNA. TRBV21-1 is a pseudogene segment. This CDR3 has 18 amino acids. For the CDR3, the DNA is TGTGCCAGCACAATAACCGAGGGGCAGGGACACAGGGACACTGAAGCTTTCTTT. This codes for CASTITEGQGHRDTEAFF.

The V and J genes are TRBV9 and TRBJ2-7, with no clear D. CDR3 length: 14 residues. V was cut by 0 bases and J by 1 base, with 8 bases left in between. Germline V gene data show CDR1 as SGDLS and CDR2 as YYNGEE. In nucleotides, the CDR3 is TGTGCCAGCAGCGTAGCTGAGAGTTCCTACGAGCAGTACTTC. This gives the protein CASSVAESSYEQYF.

This clone has only a few counts. The rearrangement joins TRBV10-3 to TRBJ2-7, with D perhaps TRBD2 (6 bases). Trimming left V 4 bases short and J 0 bases short, with 13 bases between. CDR1 and CDR2 (germline): ENHRY, SYGVKD. This CDR3 region has 15 residues. In DNA, the CDR3 is TGTGCCATCAGTGGGCCGGAGGGGAACTCCTACGAGCAGTACTTC. Protein: CAISGPEGNSYEQYF.

This rearrangement joins TRBV15 to TRBJ1-2, with TRBD1 identical over 10 bases. The CDR3 has 16 residues. The germline CDR1 and CDR2 sequences are LNHNV and YYDKDF (reference sequence). J lost 2 bases, V lost 6 bases, and 9 bases had no gene match. The CDR3 DNA follows: TGTGCCACCAGAACCGGGACAGGGGATCTCAACTATGGCTACACCTTC. This codes for CATRTGTGDLNYGYTF.

This clone has a single count. The chain couples TRBV5-6 to TRBJ1-1, with 9 bases lining up with TRBD1. This CDR3 has 16 amino acids. Germline trimming cut 4 bases from V and 0 bases from J; bases unmatched to any gene: 7. Germline V gene sequence: CDR1 SGHDT, CDR2 YYEEEE. The CDR3 loop reads CASSEGQGRMNTEAFF. DNA for the CDR3: TGTGCCAGCAGCGAGGGACAGGGACGCATGAACACTGAAGCTTTCTTT.

The chain uses TRBV19 and TRBJ2-5; unclear D gene. The CDR3 covers 13 residues. Germline V gene sequence: CDR1 LNHDA, CDR2 SQIVND (reference sequence). The V gene lost 6 bases and the J gene lost 2 bases, with 10 bases spanning the gap. CDR3 sequence: CASSITSQETQYF. The CDR3 DNA sequence: TGTGCCAGTAGCATAACCTCACAAGAGACCCAGTACTTC.

The rearrangement uses TRBV18 and TRBJ2-7; TRBD1 matches at 10 bases. The germline V gene has CDR1 KGHSH and CDR2 LQKENI. The CDR3 sequence is 14 residues long. With V trimmed by 3 bases and J by 4 bases, 3 bases remained unmatched. The DNA for the CDR3 is TGTGCCAGCTCACCCGGGACAGGGGTGTACGAGCAGTACTTC. Amino acid sequence: CASSPGTGVYEQYF.

The rearrangement uses TRBV20-1 and TRBJ1-2; D gene unclear. V lost 8 bases, J lost 6 bases, and 4 bases lay in between. The CDR3 covers 8 residues. Germline-derived CDR1 and CDR2 are DFQATT and SNEGSKA (reference sequence). The CDR3 sequence: CSTNGYTF. In DNA, the CDR3 is TGCAGTACGAATGGCTACACCTTC.

The chain employs TRBV12-5 and TRBJ2-3; D not resolved. Trimming stripped 1 base from V and 6 bases from J, with 5 bases between. Germline V gene data show CDR1 as LGHNT and CDR2 as FRNRAP. The CDR3 length is 12 residues. The CDR3 loop is CASGLGRDTQYF. The DNA for the CDR3 is TGTGCTAGTGGTTTGGGAAGGGATACGCAGTATTTT.

This clone appeared a single time. The CDR3 region has the DNA TGTGCCAGCAGCCAATCTCCGAATCAGCCCCAGCATTTT. Protein product: CASSQSPNQPQHF. The genes are TRBV5-4 and TRBJ1-5; D gene unclear. In germline, CDR1 is SGHNT, CDR2 YYREEE (reference sequence). V lost 4 bases and J lost 4, with 9 bases in between. The CDR3 contains 13 residues.

This clone was found once. The chain links TRBV18 to TRBJ1-3; D gene unclear. Germline V gene lookup returns CDR1 KGHSH and CDR2 LQKENI. This CDR3 region has 15 residues. Trimming shortened V by 3 bases and J by 2 bases, and 11 bases separated the two germline ends. CDR3 in amino acids: CASSPRGMAGNTIYF. The CDR3 DNA is TGTGCCAGCTCACCTCGCGGTATGGCTGGAAACACCATATATTTT.

In this sample, this clone turned up once. The chain is built from TRBV7-6 and TRBJ2-3; TRBD2 matches at 14 bases. The germline gives CDR1 SGHVS, CDR2 FNYEAQ. V lost 5 bases, J lost 8 bases, and 6 bases stayed unmatched. This CDR3 contains 15 residues. In DNA, the CDR3 is TGTGCCAGCAGCCCTGGACTAGCGGGGGGTGGTACGCAGTATTTT. It codes for CASSPGLAGGGTQYF.

V gene TRBV20-1 combines with J gene TRBJ2-5; 8 nucleotides match TRBD2. This CDR3 region has 14 residues. J gave up 5 bases and V 3 bases, and 8 bases lay outside the gene matches. CDR1 is DFQATT, CDR2 SNEGSKA, per germline (reference sequence). This CDR3 reads CSASSRTSWETQYF. CDR3 nucleotides: TGCAGTGCTAGTTCAAGGACTAGCTGGGAGACCCAGTACTTC.

This chain links TRBV6-5 with TRBJ1-1; D gene ambiguous. The CDR3 runs to 13 residues. V was cut by 8 bases and J by 0 bases, with 10 bases left in between. From germline, CDR1 is MNHEY and CDR2 SVGAGI. The CDR3 spells CASPSEVNTEAFF. DNA of the CDR3: TGTGCCAGCCCCTCGGAGGTGAACACTGAAGCTTTCTTT.